The clone carrying this TCR beta chain is termed medium-sized. Trimming took off 7 bases at V and 1 base at J, with 10 bases between the two ends. CDR1 MNHEY and CDR2 SVGAGI come from the germline V gene. The CDR3 length is 13 residues. Treg sorting used a CD4+CD25+CD127-/low gate. Constant-region reverse primers amplified full-length variable regions, followed by semi-nested Nested Universal Primer A PCR. TCRdb recomputed calls from the 5' RACE reads with MiXCR, one row per CDR3 protein. The repertoire includes approximately 40,000 distinct CDR3 sequences, around 20% of them detected once, and approximately 4.1% sits in the top ten.

Sequenced sample: Tregs sorted from blood. The clonotype was recovered from a female donor with breast cancer. The V call is TRBV6-5, the J call TRBJ1-1, with D perhaps TRBD1 (5 bases). The CDR3 here is CASTGTGNTEAFF. CDR3 coding DNA: TGTGCCAGCACCGGGACGGGGAACACTGAAGCTTTCTTT.